A selection of T cell receptor beta chains follows, all from one sample in a study of CD8 T cells in ankylosing spondylitis. Via MiXCR, TCRdb re-called the 5' RACE reads, giving one row per CDR3 protein. The table records 180,000 or so distinct CDR3 sequences, 11% of them present only once. The sample consisted of blood, either unsorted or a sorted T cell fraction (not recorded which). All receptors come from a male donor with ankylosing spondylitis or in good health (not recorded which). The CDR3 runs from the conserved cysteine through the conserved F or W. Fields, in order: clone size, V gene, J gene, D gene, CDR3 protein. D genes are given only for firm matches. Only part of the rows carry a size: once, few, many, or a class if the clone is expanded.

clone size: many; V gene: TRBV10-3; J gene: TRBJ2-7; D gene: TRBD2; CDR3 protein: CAISEGGGTYEQYF
clone size: few; V gene: TRBV19; J gene: TRBJ2-5; D gene: TRBD2; CDR3 protein: CASSTSGSQYF
clone size: many; V gene: TRBV6-5; J gene: TRBJ2-3; D gene: .; CDR3 protein: CASSYFPERRSTDTQYF
clone size: few; V gene: TRBV5-1; J gene: TRBJ2-1; D gene: .; CDR3 protein: CASSMGGQLISYNEQFF
clone size: .; V gene: TRBV6-1; J gene: TRBJ2-2; D gene: TRBD2; CDR3 protein: CASSGTSGGAMNTGELFF
clone size: many; V gene: TRBV20-1; J gene: TRBJ2-6; D gene: .; CDR3 protein: CSAEFPGANVLTF
clone size: many; V gene: TRBV24-1; J gene: TRBJ2-1; D gene: .; CDR3 protein: CATSDSRASSVYNEQFF
clone size: .; V gene: TRBV11-2; J gene: TRBJ2-5; D gene: TRBD2; CDR3 protein: CASSSGTSGPRTQYF
clone size: few; V gene: TRBV7-9; J gene: TRBJ2-7; D gene: TRBD2; CDR3 protein: CASSWEGLEQYF
clone size: many; V gene: TRBV10-1; J gene: TRBJ2-7; D gene: TRBD1; CDR3 protein: CASSAGQGNWHEQYF
clone size: many; V gene: TRBV12-3/TRBV12-4; J gene: TRBJ2-1; D gene: .; CDR3 protein: CASSPQRNSYNEQFF
clone size: few; V gene: TRBV5-6; J gene: TRBJ2-1; D gene: .; CDR3 protein: CASSLARGRRDNEQFF
clone size: few; V gene: TRBV7-2; J gene: TRBJ2-5; D gene: .; CDR3 protein: CASSLEFRGYETQYF
clone size: many; V gene: TRBV7-2; J gene: TRBJ2-5; D gene: .; CDR3 protein: CASSVGRQQETQYF
clone size: few; V gene: TRBV4-1; J gene: TRBJ1-3; D gene: .; CDR3 protein: CASSSRQTSSGNTIYF
clone size: .; V gene: TRBV6-4; J gene: TRBJ2-1; D gene: .; CDR3 protein: CASSGIIEKLGGEQFF
clone size: many; V gene: TRBV7-8; J gene: TRBJ2-5; D gene: .; CDR3 protein: CASQKEERWGETQYF
clone size: many; V gene: TRBV5-1; J gene: TRBJ2-7; D gene: .; CDR3 protein: CASSLGLTYELYF
clone size: .; V gene: TRBV10-3; J gene: TRBJ1-2; D gene: .; CDR3 protein: CAISESEIYGYTF
clone size: few; V gene: TRBV15; J gene: TRBJ2-7; D gene: .; CDR3 protein: CATSREQGSLYEQYF
clone size: many; V gene: TRBV20-1; J gene: TRBJ1-2; D gene: .; CDR3 protein: CSARTSSGTHNYGYTF
clone size: many; V gene: TRBV5-1; J gene: TRBJ1-1; D gene: .; CDR3 protein: CASSPGPREAFF